This TCR beta chain was sequenced during a study of blood T cell repertoires in COVID-19 (dated by TCRdb to the early 2020s). In the study overall: Collaborator samples came from the United States, Italy and Spain and covered acute and convalescent phases of COVID-19. The material from the prospective study consisted of cDNA or gDNA derived from T cells, B-cell-depleted T cells, or PBMCs. Deeply sampled blood TCRbeta repertoires from subjects exposed to, actively infected with, or recovered from COVID-19 were included in the dataset. The repertoires were released in a freely available public database intended as a resource for research on the immune response to SARS-CoV-2. Samples were obtained from the ongoing ImmuneRACE study (first 160 participants) and from over 1,000 subjects provided by 6 global collaborators. Nearly every sample came with metadata listing a de-identified subject ID, COVID-19 status, age in years and sex. Where available, HLA class I and class II types were taken from metadata supplied by the sample provider and were not determined by assay-based typing. The study at large found these results: The quantity of clinical and demographic metadata differed by source and by participant and was supplied without curation.

Inclusive of the bounding cysteine and phenylalanine, the CDR3 is 17 residues long. Kept here is only the CDR3 DNA, which spans 51 bases and is read in frame from base 1. As encoded in the germline V gene (reference sequence), CDR1 is LGHDT while CDR2 is YNNKEL. The germline ends are 14 bases apart after V is trimmed by 0 bases and J by 2 bases. Turning to this clone: There is no known antigen for this receptor. Qualities for individual bases were not recorded, and no much larger clone is one base off.

TCRbeta CDR3 regions were amplified from genomic DNA using the immunoSEQ Assay, a bias-controlled multiplex PCR. Per the original workflow: Nucleated cell counts per sample were estimated from amplification of reference gene primers within the assay. Sequence reads were collapsed and filtered to measure the absolute abundance of every unique TCRbeta CDR3 rearrangement. For each sample, productive Simpson clonality was calculated as the square root of Simpson's diversity index over productive rearrangements. TCRdb's version of the immuneACCESS table is confined to in-frame rearrangements and falls short of the full clone set. An unresolved V gene accounts for under half of the shortfall where checked; the remainder is of unknown origin. The V and J calls and clone size were taken over from that table, and D and trimming were inferred from the DNA. This sample is represented by approximately 70,000 clones; roughly 90% of them were singletons. The ten biggest clones cover around 2.6% of the sample.

One collaborating source in Seattle enrolled patients while the patients were actively infected and followed the patients over time throughout the course of disease. Collaborating institutions collected whole blood in K2EDTA tubes following their own protocols. Collaborator samples were shipped for TCRbeta analysis as frozen whole blood, isolated PBMCs, or DNA extracted from either sample type. The sequence joins TRBV3-1 (or the pseudogene TRBV3-2) to TRBJ2-1; TRBD2 is a weak D gene call, 6 bases matching. This clonotype was sampled from a man in his fifties with COVID-19, enrolled during active disease. The sample consisted of peripheral blood. In nucleotide form, the sequence is TGTGCCAGCAGCCAAGACGTCGGAGGGAGAGCCTACAATGAGCAGTTCTTC. It specifies CASSQDVGGRAYNEQFF.